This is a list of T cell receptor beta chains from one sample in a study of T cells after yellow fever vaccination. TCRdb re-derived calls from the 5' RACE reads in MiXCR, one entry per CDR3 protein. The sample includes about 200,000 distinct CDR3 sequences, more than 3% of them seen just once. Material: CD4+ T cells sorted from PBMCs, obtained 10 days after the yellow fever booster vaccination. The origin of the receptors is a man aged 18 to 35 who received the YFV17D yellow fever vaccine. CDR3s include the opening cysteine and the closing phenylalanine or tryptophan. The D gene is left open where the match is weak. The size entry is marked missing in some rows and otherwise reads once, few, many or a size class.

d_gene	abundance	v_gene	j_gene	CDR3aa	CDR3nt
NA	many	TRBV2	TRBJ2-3	CASSARTPTDTQYF	TGTGCCAGCAGTGCCAGGACACCCACAGATACGCAGTATTTT
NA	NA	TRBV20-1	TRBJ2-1	CSARGTSPNEQFF	TGCAGTGCTAGAGGGACTTCTCCGAATGAGCAGTTCTTC
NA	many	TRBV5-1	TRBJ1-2	CASSLGQGDGYTF	TGCGCCAGCAGCTTGGGTCAGGGTGATGGCTACACCTTC
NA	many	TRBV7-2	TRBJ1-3	CASSLGPQESSGNTIYF	TGTGCCAGCAGCCTCGGGCCGCAGGAGTCCTCTGGAAACACCATATATTTT
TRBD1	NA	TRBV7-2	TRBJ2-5	CASSLGTALQYF	TGTGCCAGCAGCCTAGGGACAGCGTTGCAGTACTTC
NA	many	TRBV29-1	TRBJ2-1	CSVAGDPFNEQFF	TGCAGCGTTGCAGGGGATCCCTTCAATGAGCAGTTCTTC
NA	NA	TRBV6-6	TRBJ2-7	CASRAEDRPYEQYF	TGTGCCAGCAGGGCTGAGGACAGACCCTACGAGCAGTACTTC
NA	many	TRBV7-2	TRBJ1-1	CASSTRGGNTEAFF	TGTGCCAGCAGCACCAGAGGAGGAAACACTGAAGCTTTCTTT
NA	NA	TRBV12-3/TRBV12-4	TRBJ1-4	CASSSLSAEKLFF	TGTGCCAGCAGTTCCCTCAGTGCTGAAAAACTGTTTTTT
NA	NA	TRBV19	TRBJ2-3	CASKGRGADTQYF	TGTGCCAGTAAAGGCAGGGGAGCAGATACGCAGTATTTT
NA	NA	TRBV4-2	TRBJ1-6	CASSQDRGQGSPLHF	TGTGCCAGCAGCCAAGATCGCGGGCAGGGGTCACCCCTCCACTTT
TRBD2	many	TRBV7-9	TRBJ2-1	CASSPRQRGRSYNEQFF	TGTGCCAGCAGCCCTCGCCAGCGGGGACGCTCCTACAATGAGCAGTTCTTC
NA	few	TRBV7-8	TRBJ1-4	CASSNPGTTEAEKLFF	TGTGCCAGCAGCAACCCTGGGACGACTGAGGCGGAAAAACTGTTTTTT
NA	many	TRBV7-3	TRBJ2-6	CASSLTGPGANVLTF	TGTGCCAGCAGCTTAACAGGGCCCGGGGCCAACGTCCTGACTTTC
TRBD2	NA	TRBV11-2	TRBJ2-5	CASRTSGGTGETQYF	TGTGCCAGCCGGACTAGCGGGGGGACCGGAGAGACCCAGTACTTC
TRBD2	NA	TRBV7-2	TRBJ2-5	CASSSAAGGPKTQYF	TGTGCCAGCAGCTCCGCAGCGGGGGGGCCGAAGACCCAGTACTTC
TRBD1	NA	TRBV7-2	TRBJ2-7	CASSQRQGTEQYF	TGTGCCAGCAGCCAAAGACAGGGTACCGAGCAGTACTTC
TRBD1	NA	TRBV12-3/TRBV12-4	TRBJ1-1	CASSLTGGAVEAFF	TGTGCCAGCAGCCTTACAGGGGGCGCCGTTGAAGCTTTCTTT
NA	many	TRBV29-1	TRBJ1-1	CSACQQLMNTEAFF	TGCAGCGCCTGCCAACAGTTAATGAACACTGAAGCTTTCTTT
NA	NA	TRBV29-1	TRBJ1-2	CSVDRDGNYGYTF	TGCAGCGTTGATCGGGACGGTAACTATGGCTACACCTTC
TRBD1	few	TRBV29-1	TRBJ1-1	CSGRTGTMNTEAFF	TGCAGCGGCCGGACAGGTACAATGAACACTGAAGCTTTCTTT
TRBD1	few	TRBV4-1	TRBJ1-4	CASHRTGLNEKLFF	TGCGCCAGCCACCGGACAGGGCTTAATGAAAAACTGTTTTTT
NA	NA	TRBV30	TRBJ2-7	CAWSRQDYEQYF	TGTGCCTGGAGCCGACAGGACTACGAGCAGTACTTC
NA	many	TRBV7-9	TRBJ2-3	CASSKGLWGRTRDTQYF	TGTGCCAGCAGCAAAGGGCTCTGGGGGCGGACTAGAGATACGCAGTATTTT
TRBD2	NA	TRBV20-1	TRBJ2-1	CSAPIPGTSAEQFF	TGCAGTGCTCCTATTCCCGGGACTAGCGCCGAGCAGTTCTTC
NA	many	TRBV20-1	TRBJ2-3	CSARAPGRRGLTDTQYF	TGCAGTGCTAGAGCTCCCGGGCGGCGGGGGCTCACAGATACGCAGTATTTT
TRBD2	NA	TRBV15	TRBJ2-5	CATSSALGGRETQYF	TGTGCCACCAGCAGCGCTCTCGGGGGGAGGGAGACCCAGTACTTC
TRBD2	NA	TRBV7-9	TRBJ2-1	CASSLLAGSYNEQFF	TGTGCCAGCAGCTTACTAGCGGGGTCCTACAATGAGCAGTTCTTC
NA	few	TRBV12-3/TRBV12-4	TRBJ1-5	CASSLSAYNQPQHF	TGTGCCAGCAGTTTATCGGCTTACAATCAGCCCCAGCATTTT
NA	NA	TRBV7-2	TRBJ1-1	CASSKTGWEAFF	TGTGCCAGCAGCAAGACAGGATGGGAAGCTTTCTTT
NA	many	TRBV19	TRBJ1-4	CASRSRAGEKLFF	TGTGCCAGTAGGAGTAGGGCTGGTGAAAAACTGTTTTTT
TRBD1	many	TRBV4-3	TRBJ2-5	CASSQLWGQGETQYF	TGCGCCAGCAGCCAATTGTGGGGACAGGGGGAGACCCAGTACTTC
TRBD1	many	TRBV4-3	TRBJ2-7	CASSRDRNYEQYF	TGCGCCAGCAGCCGGGACAGGAACTACGAGCAGTACTTC
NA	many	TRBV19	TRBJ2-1	CASRREWSSYNEQFF	TGTGCCAGTAGACGGGAGTGGAGCTCCTACAATGAGCAGTTCTTC
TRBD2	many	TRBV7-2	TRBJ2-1	CATAGGREYNEQFF	TGTGCCACCGCGGGGGGGCGGGAGTACAATGAGCAGTTCTTC
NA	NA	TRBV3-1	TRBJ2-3	CASSQGVMSDTQYF	TGTGCCAGCAGCCAAGGGGTAATGTCAGATACGCAGTATTTT
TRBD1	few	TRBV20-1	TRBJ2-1	CSAEDRDRYNEQLF	TGCAGTGCTGAGGACCGGGACAGGTACAATGAGCAGCTCTTC
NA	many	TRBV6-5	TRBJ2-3	CASSYLGFSNTDTQYF	TGTGCCAGCAGTTACTTAGGCTTCTCGAACACAGATACGCAGTATTTT
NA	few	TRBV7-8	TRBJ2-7	CASSRSRAGSSYEQYF	TGTGCCAGCAGCCGAAGTAGGGCAGGAAGCAGCTACGAGCAGTACTTC
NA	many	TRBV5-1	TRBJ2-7	CASSPGLGGGEQYF	TGCGCCAGCAGCCCGGGTCTGGGAGGAGGCGAGCAGTACTTC
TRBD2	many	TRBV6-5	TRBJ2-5	CASSYSYAGGQETQYF	TGTGCCAGCAGTTACTCGTACGCGGGGGGCCAAGAGACCCAGTACTTC
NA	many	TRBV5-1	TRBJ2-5	CASSLTSVPQETQYF	TGCGCCAGCAGCTTGACTTCAGTCCCCCAAGAGACCCAGTACTTC
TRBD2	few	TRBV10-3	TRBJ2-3	CAISLLNGGTSSSDTQYF	TGTGCCATCAGTCTCCTAAATGGGGGGACTAGCAGTTCTGATACGCAGTATTTT
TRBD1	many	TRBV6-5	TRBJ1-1	CASHRGKNTEAFF	TGTGCCAGTCACAGGGGAAAGAACACTGAAGCTTTCTTT
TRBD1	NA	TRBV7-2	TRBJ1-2	CASSLALTGGDGYTF	TGTGCCAGCAGCTTAGCCCTGACAGGGGGGGATGGCTACACCTTC
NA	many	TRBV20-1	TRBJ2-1	CSARPQSLGEQFF	TGCAGTGCTAGACCCCAGAGCTTGGGTGAGCAGTTCTTC
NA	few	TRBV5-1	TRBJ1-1	CASSSVGPTMNTEAFF	TGCGCCAGCAGCTCCGTGGGCCCCACGATGAACACTGAAGCTTTCTTT
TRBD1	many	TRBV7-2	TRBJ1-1	CASSLRDRAELAPMNTEAFF	TGTGCCAGCAGCTTAAGGGACAGGGCCGAACTAGCACCCATGAACACTGAAGCTTTCTTT
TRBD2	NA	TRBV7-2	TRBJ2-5	CASSYLLAGEETQYF	TGTGCCAGCAGCTACCTTCTAGCGGGGGAAGAGACCCAGTACTTC
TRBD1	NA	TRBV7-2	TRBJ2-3	CASSLGPGGTGDTQYF	TGTGCCAGCAGCTTAGGTCCAGGGGGAACGGGAGATACGCAGTATTTT
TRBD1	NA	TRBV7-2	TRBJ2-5	CASGEGQLRETQYF	TGTGCCAGCGGAGAGGGACAGTTGAGGGAGACCCAGTACTTC
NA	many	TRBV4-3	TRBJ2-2	CASTDRWGGELFF	TGCGCCAGCACCGACCGATGGGGCGGGGAGCTGTTTTTT
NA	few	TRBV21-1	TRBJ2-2	CASTKGASNTGELFF	TGTGCCAGCACCAAAGGAGCGTCGAACACCGGGGAGCTGTTTTTT
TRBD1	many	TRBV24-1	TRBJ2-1	CATSDTLWDRVYNEQFF	TGTGCCACCAGTGATACCTTATGGGACAGGGTGTACAATGAGCAGTTCTTC
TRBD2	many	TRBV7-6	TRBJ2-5	CASSRGGTLQETQYF	TGTGCCAGCAGCCGCGGGGGGACCCTCCAAGAGACCCAGTACTTC
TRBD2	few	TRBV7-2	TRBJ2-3	CASRAQSGGYTDTQYF	TGTGCCAGCAGGGCCCAGAGCGGGGGGTACACAGATACGCAGTATTTT
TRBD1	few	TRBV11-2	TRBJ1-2	CASSLRRDRGSGYTF	TGTGCCAGCAGCTTAAGAAGGGACAGGGGATCTGGCTACACCTTC